The entry that follows covers one T cell receptor beta chain sequence. The ends were cut back, 5 bases at V and 3 bases at J, with 7 bases in the middle. The length of the CDR3 is 13 residues. Per germline, CDR1 ENHRY and CDR2 SYGVKD. In the authors' methods: Estimated nucleated cell counts came from reference gene primer amplification. Clones were sequenced by immunoSEQ multiplex PCR, and TCRdb holds only the in-frame ones, with some missing. That table supplies the V and J calls and clone size; D and trimming were determined from the DNA. This table holds roughly 60,000 clones, 90% found once. This sample stems from a study of blood T cell repertoires in COVID-19. In the study overall: Samples of COVID-19 (acute and convalescent) were obtained from the United States, Italy and Spain. T cells, B-cell-depleted T cells, or PBMCs provided the cDNA or gDNA that served as material.

This chain uses TRBV10-3 with TRBJ1-4; TRBD1 might be the D (5 bases). Material: peripheral blood. This TCR came from a woman of 80 years or more with active COVID-19. CDR3 bases: TGTGCCATCAGTAAGGGGCCTAATGAAAAACTGTTTTTT. This translates into CAISKGPNEKLFF.